One and the same sample provided the 8 T cell receptor beta chains below, sequenced in a study of read filtering for tumor transcriptome and immune sequencing. Molecular barcoded adaptors covering alpha/delta and beta/gamma chains were used on roughly 370 ng RNA. TCRdb used MiXCR to reprocess the reads, holding one entry per CDR3 protein. The table lists 75,000 to 90,000 distinct CDR3 sequences, 9% to 15% of them singletons. Sequenced material: a population of CD138-negative cells sorted from bone marrow. These TCRs come from a donor aged 40 or over with multiple myeloma.

Comment on this clonotype: A read error may produce the germline difference seen at one junction end. The chain joins TRBV6-5 to TRBJ2-1; the D gene is possibly TRBD1 (6 bases). The germline CDR1 and CDR2 sequences are MNHEY and SVGAGI. The CDR3 extends over 13 amino acids. The CDR3 region has the DNA TGTGCCAGCGCAGGACAGATAATTAATGGGCAGTTCTTC. It encodes CASAGQIINGQFF.

This clonotype was seen many times. The V call is TRBV7-6, the J call TRBJ2-2; 7 positions match TRBD1. Looked up from germline, CDR1 is SGHVS and CDR2 is FNYEAQ. This CDR3 comprises 15 residues. V shed 4 bases, J shed 3 bases, and the junction held 5 bases outside the gene matches. The CDR3 reads CASSSGQPYTGELFF. The CDR3 DNA is TGTGCCAGCAGCTCGGGACAGCCTTACACCGGGGAGCTGTTTTTT.

This clonotype was detected ten times or more. This chain connects TRBV7-2 to TRBJ1-1; a possible D gene is TRBD1 (5 bases). The CDR3 is made up of 13 amino acids. CDR1 is SGHTA and CDR2 is FQGNSA in the germline V gene. The V gene lost 5 bases and the J gene lost 5 bases, with 12 bases spanning the gap. As DNA, the CDR3 is TGTGCCAGCAGCCGGCAGGAGGGGACTGAAGCTTTCTTT. It encodes CASSRQEGTEAFF.

In this sample, this clonotype turned up a few times. The chain is built from TRBV3-1 and TRBJ2-6, with D hard to call. Trimming stripped 1 base from V and 3 bases from J, with 4 bases between. CDR1 and CDR2 from the germline V gene are LGHDT and YNNKEL (reference sequence). The CDR3 covers 14 residues. Here the CDR3 reads CASSQVVGANVLTF. The CDR3 coding sequence is TGTGCCAGCAGCCAAGTGGTTGGGGCCAACGTCCTGACTTTC.

This clonotype was seen ten or more times. J is TRBJ2-6 and V is TRBV24-1, with D unresolved. Germline lookup yields CDR1 KGHDR and CDR2 SFDVKD. The CDR3 is 16 residues long. Trimming stripped 3 bases from V and 0 bases from J, with 8 bases between. The CDR3 spells CATSDPDGSGANVLTF. The CDR3 DNA reads as TGTGCCACCAGTGATCCCGACGGCTCTGGGGCCAACGTCCTGACTTTC.

This clonotype was seen only a few times. V gene TRBV15 combines with J gene TRBJ1-1, with D tentatively TRBD1 (6 bases). The CDR3 contains 12 residues. The germline V gene encodes CDR1 LNHNV and CDR2 YYDKDF (reference sequence). The germline V and J ends were trimmed by 4 bases and 11 bases, with 14 bases remaining between them. The CDR3 nucleotides are TGTGCCACCAGCACCCGAGGGGGAGCGGCTTTCTTT. It yields the protein CATSTRGGAAFF.

This clonotype was picked up many times. The CDR3 spells CASSWTSGIGELFF. CDR3 DNA: TGTGCCAGCAGCTGGACTAGCGGGATAGGGGAGCTGTTTTTT. The chain joins TRBV13 to TRBJ2-2, with 12 nucleotides matching TRBD2. CDR3 length equals 14 residues. Germline CDR1 reads PRHDT; CDR2 reads FYEKMQ (reference sequence). After removal of 4 bases from V and 8 bases from J, the junction contained 2 bases not matched to a gene.

Notes on this clonotype: One base away lies a much larger clone, so this may be a sequencing read error. This chain connects TRBV20-1 to TRBJ1-2, with a weak D call TRBD1 (5 bases). Looked up from germline, CDR1 is DFQATT and CDR2 is SNEGSKA (reference sequence). Trimming pared 6 bases from V and 3 bases from J, leaving 14 bases between. The CDR3 is made up of 13 amino acids. The chain's CDR3 is CSARDWADYGYTF. CDR3 sequence (DNA): TGCAGTGCCAGGGACTGGGCGGACTATGGCTACACCTTC.